The 24 T cell receptor beta chains listed next were all sequenced from one sample in a study of cytomegalovirus exposure and HLA in healthy donors. The PCR employed 60 Vbeta primers together with 13 Jbeta primers. Produced via immunoSEQ multiplex PCR; TCRdb's table is partial and in-frame only. The table lists 80,000 to 100,000 clones, around 77% of them singletons. Sequencing input: PBMCs. The receptors were sampled from a man aged 35-49 years in good health and CMV-seronegative.

As concerns this clone: This CDR3 is also generated by other DNA sequences in the sample. The chain recombines TRBV5-1 with TRBJ2-3; perhaps TRBD2 as D (5 bases). The CDR3 length is 14 residues. Trimming removed 0 bases from V and 2 bases from J, with 7 bases in between. Germline values: CDR1 SGHRS, CDR2 YFSETQ. The CDR3 DNA follows: TGCGCCAGCAGCTTGGTTCTAGCCACAGATACGCAGTATTTT. Translating it yields CASSLVLATDTQYF.

The chain joins TRBV7-6 to TRBJ2-5, with TRBD1 identical over 9 bases. The CDR3 length is 15 residues. Germline loops: CDR1 SGHVS, CDR2 FNYEAQ. The V and J ends lost 0 bases and 4 bases, in that order; junction bases with no gene match: 3. The CDR3 is CASSLAEGQGETQYF. The DNA for the CDR3 is TGTGCCAGCAGCTTAGCGGAGGGACAGGGAGAGACCCAGTACTTC.

A few counts support this clone. J is TRBJ2-3 and V is TRBV28; perhaps TRBD2 as D (6 bases). Deletions cut 3 bases from V and 5 bases from J, with 12 bases between. CDR3 length: 14 amino acids. Germline assignment: CDR1 MDHEN and CDR2 SYDVKM. The CDR3 loop reads CASSLGGARDTQYF. The DNA of the CDR3 is TGTGCCAGCAGTTTGGGGGGAGCTAGAGATACGCAGTATTTT.

V gene TRBV11-2 combines with J gene TRBJ1-4, with 7 positions matching TRBD1. The germline V gene encodes CDR1 SGHAT and CDR2 FQNNGV. The CDR3 loop spans 15 amino acids. J gave up 7 bases and V 4 bases, and 9 bases lay outside the gene matches. This CDR3 is CASSSNRGFAEKLFF. The CDR3 DNA is TGTGCCAGCAGCTCCAACAGGGGTTTCGCTGAAAAACTGTTTTTT.

This sequence joins TRBV6-5 and TRBJ2-7; 9 nucleotides align to TRBD1. The CDR3 runs 14 residues. Germline CDR1 reads MNHEY; CDR2 reads SVGAGI. The V and J ends lost 8 bases and 4 bases, in that order; junction bases with no gene match: 9. The CDR3 reads CASSPGQGIYEQYF. The CDR3 nucleotides read TGTGCCAGCTCCCCCGGACAGGGGATATACGAGCAGTACTTC.

The chain is built from TRBV27 and TRBJ2-2, with D perhaps matching TRBD2 (6 bases). V was clipped by 5 bases and J by 5 bases, with 12 bases between them. Germline V gene sequence: CDR1 MNHEY, CDR2 SMNVEV (reference sequence). The CDR3 contains 14 residues. DNA of the CDR3: TGTGCCAGCAGTCCCAACCGGGGGACCGGGGAGCTGTTTTTT. Amino acid sequence: CASSPNRGTGELFF.

The chain employs TRBV30 and TRBJ1-4; no reliable D call. The germline V and J ends were trimmed by 0 bases and 2 bases, with 10 bases remaining between them. Germline V CDR1 and CDR2: GTSNPN, SVGIG (reference sequence). The CDR3 runs to 15 residues. The CDR3 protein is CAWSVPIPTNEKLFF. In nucleotides, the CDR3 is TGTGCCTGGAGTGTTCCCATCCCCACTAATGAAAAACTGTTTTTT.

This clone was detected many times. The rearrangement joins TRBV6-6 to TRBJ2-1, with TRBD1 matching over 9 bases. Unmatched junction bases numbered 8, after V lost 10 bases and J lost 10 bases. The CDR3 has 12 residues. In germline, CDR1 is MNHNY, CDR2 SVGAGI (reference sequence). The CDR3: CATQGQGLEQFF. CDR3 in DNA: TGTGCCACTCAGGGACAGGGATTGGAGCAGTTCTTC.

This chain links TRBV9 with TRBJ2-7, with 7 bases aligning to TRBD2. V gave up 0 bases and J gave up 4 bases; unmatched junction bases: 4. This CDR3 contains 14 residues. Germline V gene lookup returns CDR1 SGDLS and CDR2 YYNGEE. The CDR3: CASSVAGGTYEQYF. The DNA of the CDR3 is TGTGCCAGCAGCGTAGCGGGAGGTACTTACGAGCAGTACTTC.

This clone was counted a few times. The chain joins TRBV15 to TRBJ1-1; D uncertain. Germline CDR1 LNHNV, CDR2 YYDKDF (reference sequence). This CDR3 is 15 amino acids long. Trimming took 3 bases from V and 4 from J, leaving 15 bases between them. Here the CDR3 reads CATSSAGFSSTEAFF. As DNA, the CDR3 is TGTGCCACCAGCAGTGCAGGTTTTAGTAGCACTGAAGCTTTCTTT. The whole variable domain, filled in from reference TRBV15 and TRBJ1-1, reads DAMVIQNPRYQVTQFGKPVTLSCSQTLNHNVMYWYQQKSSQAPKLLFHYYDKDFNNEADTPDNFQSRRPNTSFCFLDIRSPGLGDTAMYLCATSSAGFSSTEAFFGQGTRLTVV.

The V gene is TRBV28, the J gene TRBJ2-1, with 9 bases fitting TRBD2. The germline CDR1 and CDR2 sequences are MDHEN and SYDVKM. This CDR3 is built from 16 residues. V gave up 4 bases and J gave up 2 bases; unmatched junction bases: 6. The CDR3 protein is CASSSVASGAYNEQFF. DNA for the CDR3: TGTGCCAGCAGTTCAGTGGCTAGCGGGGCCTACAATGAGCAGTTCTTC.

Turning to this clone: Distinct nucleotide sequences in the sample also encode this CDR3. The rearrangement uses TRBV2 and TRBJ2-5, with 7 bases aligning to TRBD1. The CDR3 runs to 13 residues. Germline V gives CDR1 SNHLY, CDR2 FYNNEI. Unmatched junction bases numbered 8, after V lost 8 bases and J lost 5 bases. The CDR3 is CASGGQLQETQYF. In DNA, the CDR3 is TGTGCCAGCGGGGGACAGTTACAGGAGACCCAGTACTTC.

The V call is TRBV12-5, the J call TRBJ2-1; TRBD2 agrees at 8 bases. Unmatched junction bases numbered 15, after V lost 0 bases and J lost 2 bases. The CDR3 has 20 amino acids. Germline lookup yields CDR1 LGHNT and CDR2 FRNRAP. CDR3 sequence (DNA): TGTGCTAGTGGTTTGGTACAGAGGGCGGCGGGACTAGTTACCTACAATGAGCAGTTCTTC. The encoded protein is CASGLVQRAAGLVTYNEQFF.

The chain uses TRBV19 and TRBJ1-1, with D hard to call. The germline V gene encodes CDR1 LNHDA and CDR2 SQIVND (reference sequence). The CDR3 has 13 residues. Trimming pared 7 bases from V and 5 bases from J, leaving 14 bases between. The CDR3: CASIGEGRTEAFF. DNA of the CDR3: TGTGCCAGTATCGGAGAGGGCAGGACTGAAGCTTTCTTT.

The chain recombines TRBV5-1 with TRBJ1-1; no clear D gene. The V end lost 3 bases, the J end lost 4 bases, and 10 bases lay between the germline ends. Germline V gene sequence: CDR1 SGHRS, CDR2 YFSETQ. This CDR3 comprises 13 residues. CDR3: CASSWAGATEAFF. CDR3 DNA sequence: TGCGCCAGCAGCTGGGCCGGCGCCACTGAAGCTTTCTTT.

This clone has more than one count but fewer than ten. This chain joins TRBV10-2 and TRBJ2-2, with 8 positions matching TRBD2. This CDR3 comprises 15 residues. V was clipped by 6 bases and J by 1 base; unmatched bases: 4. Germline V CDR1 and CDR2: WSHSY, SAAADI. The CDR3 here is CASRESGRNTGELFF. Here the CDR3 DNA reads TGCGCCAGCAGGGAAAGCGGGAGGAACACCGGGGAGCTGTTTTTT.

J is TRBJ1-1 and V is TRBV5-1, with D possibly TRBD1 on 6 matching bases. The germline V and J ends were trimmed by 2 bases and 4 bases, with 12 bases remaining between them. Germline CDR1 is SGHRS and CDR2 is YFSETQ. This CDR3 has 14 amino acids. In DNA form, the CDR3 reads TGCGCCAGCAGCTTTCAGGGAGGGGGCACTGAAGCTTTCTTT. Protein: CASSFQGGGTEAFF.

This chain uses TRBV5-6 with TRBJ2-7; possible D gene TRBD1, 7 bases. V lost 2 bases, J lost 5 bases, and 14 bases lay in between. CDR3 length: 14 amino acids. Germline V lookup: CDR1 SGHDT, CDR2 YYEEEE. In DNA form, the CDR3 reads TGTGCCAGCAGCTTCGGCAGGGGGGCCCACGAGCAGTACTTC. It codes for CASSFGRGAHEQYF.

The V call is TRBV30, the J call TRBJ2-7, with unresolved D. The germline V gene encodes CDR1 GTSNPN and CDR2 SVGIG (reference sequence). Trimming took 2 bases from V and 1 from J, leaving 6 bases between them. This CDR3 has 12 amino acids. CDR3 loop: CAWSSTSYEQYF. For the CDR3, the DNA is TGTGCCTGGAGTTCGACTTCCTACGAGCAGTACTTC.

The J gene is TRBJ1-6, the V gene TRBV5-1; unclear D gene. V was pared by 5 bases and J by 4 bases, with 16 bases between. CDR3 size: 16 residues. CDR1 is SGHRS and CDR2 is YFSETQ in the germline V gene. In DNA, the CDR3 is TGCGCCAGCAGACCCGACGCGGTAGCTTATAATTCACCCCTCCACTTT. Amino acids: CASRPDAVAYNSPLHF.

This clone was found a few times. Its ends do not fully match the called genes, so a read error is possible. The V call is TRBV28, the J call TRBJ1-2; D is perhaps TRBD1 (6 bases). This CDR3 is built from 14 residues. CDR1 is MDHEN, CDR2 SYDVKM, per germline. CDR3 region: CASKLGVGAYSYTF. In DNA, the CDR3 is TGTGCCAGCAAACTCGGGGTGGGGGCCTATAGCTACACCTTC.

The chain combines TRBV28 with TRBJ2-5; 7 positions agree with TRBD1. Per germline, CDR1 MDHEN and CDR2 SYDVKM. Trimming removed 6 bases from V and 9 bases from J; junction bases left unmatched: 25. CDR3 length: 18 amino acids. This CDR3 is CASSTETGQGQRRVSQYF. CDR3 DNA: TGTGCCAGCAGCACGGAAACGGGCCAGGGACAGCGCCGGGTGTCCCAGTACTTC.

The gene calls are TRBV5-1 and TRBJ2-3, with 11 bases that match TRBD1. The CDR3 covers 16 residues. CDR1 and CDR2 from the germline V gene are SGHRS and YFSETQ. Trimming removed 4 bases from V and 5 bases from J; junction bases left unmatched: 9. Here the CDR3 DNA reads TGCGCCAGCAGCCTCTCCGGGACAGGGGGTATAGATACGCAGTATTTT. This encodes CASSLSGTGGIDTQYF. The full variable domain, its missing parts supplied by reference TRBV5-1 and TRBJ2-3, is KAGVTQTPRYLIKTRGQQVTLSCSPISGHRSVSWYQQTPGQGLQFLFEYFSETQRNKGNFPGRFSGRQFSNSRSEMNVSTLELGDSALYLCASSLSGTGGIDTQYFGPGTRLTVL.

The count of this clone is one. This sequence joins TRBV7-9 and TRBJ1-5; TRBD1 agrees at 9 bases. J gave up 2 bases and V 4 bases, and 12 bases lay outside the gene matches. This CDR3 is 18 amino acids long. The germline V gene has CDR1 SEHNR and CDR2 FQNEAQ (reference sequence). CDR3 amino acids: CASSSTGQGKVRNQPQHF. CDR3 coding DNA: TGTGCCAGCAGCTCTACCGGACAGGGGAAAGTTCGCAATCAGCCCCAGCATTTT.